This T cell receptor beta chain is from a study of T cells in Graves' hyperthyroidism and ophthalmopathy. This clonotype turned up a few times. Clinical symptoms, serum thyroxine, TRAb, thyroid ultrasound and orbital computed tomography established diagnosis. Amplified TCR beta CDR3 regions derived from RNA transcripts. HTBI primers were employed in a first-round RT-PCR of the TCR CDR3. TCRdb passed the multiplex PCR reads through MiXCR, listing each CDR3 protein once. The sample lists 620,000 or so distinct CDR3 sequences; roughly 15% were seen once. V lost 8 bases to trimming and J lost 6 bases; unmatched junction nucleotides: 8. CDR3 length equals 14 residues. The V gene's germline CDR1 is ENHRY and CDR2 SYGVKD.

Sequencing used blood. The clonotype was recovered from a woman aged 45 to 65 with Graves' ophthalmopathy. The chain has TRBV10-3 and TRBJ2-2; 8 positions agree with TRBD1. CDR3 sequence: CAISGGALAGELFF. The DNA for the CDR3 is TGTGCCATCTCAGGGGGCGCTTTGGCCGGGGAGCTGTTTTTT.